This note documents a single TCR beta chain sequence. This specimen belongs to a study of blood T cell repertoires in COVID-19. Generated by immunoSEQ multiplex PCR, the TCRdb table keeps only in-frame clones and is missing some. Among 75,000 to 90,000 clones listed, about 80% were seen once. The material sequenced was peripheral blood. This clonotype was obtained from a woman aged 35 to 49 with active or convalescent COVID-19.

CDR3 coding DNA: TGCGCCAGCAGCTTGGGAACGGATGGCTACACCTTC. It translates to CASSLGTDGYTF. The chain uses TRBV5-1 and TRBJ1-2; D unclear. CDR1 is SGHRS and CDR2 is YFSETQ in the germline V gene. Trimming took off 0 bases at V and 6 bases at J, with 6 bases between the two ends. The CDR3 runs to 12 residues. Complete variable domain (other parts from reference TRBV5-1 and TRBJ1-2): KAGVTQTPRYLIKTRGQQVTLSCSPISGHRSVSWYQQTPGQGLQFLFEYFSETQRNKGNFPGRFSGRQFSNSRSEMNVSTLELGDSALYLCASSLGTDGYTFGSGTRLTVV.